The text below deals with one T cell receptor (beta chain). This entry comes from a study of blood T cell repertoires in COVID-19. The germline CDR1 and CDR2 sequences are SEHNR and FQNEAQ (reference sequence). The CDR3 is made up of 15 amino acids. Trimming left V 5 bases short and J 0 bases short, with 14 bases between. The assay was immunoSEQ multiplex PCR, and TCRdb's table has in-frame clones only and misses some. The sample has some 250,000 clones; about 88% are singletons. This sequence joins TRBV7-9 and TRBJ2-7, with D uncertain. The sequencing input was peripheral blood. The TCR comes from a woman between 65 and 79 years old with active or convalescent COVID-19. The CDR3 sequence is CASSGQVLSSYEQYF. Here the CDR3 DNA reads TGTGCCAGCAGCGGCCAGGTTCTAAGCTCCTACGAGCAGTACTTC.